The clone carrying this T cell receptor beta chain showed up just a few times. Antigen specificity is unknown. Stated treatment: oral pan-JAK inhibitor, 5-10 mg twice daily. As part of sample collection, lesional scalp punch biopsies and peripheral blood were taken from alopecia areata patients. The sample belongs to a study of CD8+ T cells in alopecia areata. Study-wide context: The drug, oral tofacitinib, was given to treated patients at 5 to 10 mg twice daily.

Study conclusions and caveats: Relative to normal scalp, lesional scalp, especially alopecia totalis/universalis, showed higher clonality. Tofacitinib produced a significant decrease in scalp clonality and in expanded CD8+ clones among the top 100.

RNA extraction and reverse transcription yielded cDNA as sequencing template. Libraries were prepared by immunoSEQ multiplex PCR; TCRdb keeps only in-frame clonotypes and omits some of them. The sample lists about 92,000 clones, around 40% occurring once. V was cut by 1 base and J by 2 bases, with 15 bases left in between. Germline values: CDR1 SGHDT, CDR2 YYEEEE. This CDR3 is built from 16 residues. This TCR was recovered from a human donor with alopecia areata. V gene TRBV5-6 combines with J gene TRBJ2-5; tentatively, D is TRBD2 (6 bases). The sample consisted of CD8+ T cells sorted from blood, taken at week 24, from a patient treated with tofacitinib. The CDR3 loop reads CASSLRPGRLQETQYF. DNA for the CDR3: TGTGCCAGCAGCTTGCGGCCAGGGAGGCTTCAAGAGACCCAGTACTTC.